This TCR beta chain derives from a study of blood T cell repertoires in COVID-19. Study context: Collection of acute and convalescent COVID-19 samples took place in the United States, Italy and Spain. In each case, the material was cDNA or gDNA derived from T cells, B-cell-depleted T cells, or PBMCs.

The V gene end was trimmed by 2 bases and the J gene end by 0 bases; junction bases not matched to a gene: 9. The CDR3 covers 19 residues. Germline values: CDR1 LGHNA, CDR2 YSLEER. Per the study methods: Amplification of reference gene primers was used by the study to estimate nucleated cell counts. Produced via immunoSEQ multiplex PCR; TCRdb's table is partial and in-frame only. Clonal size and the V and J genes are those of that table, whereas D and trimming came from the DNA. The repertoire holds about 150,000 clones, 84% seen once, with nearly 10% in the top ten. The receptor was isolated from a woman aged 50 to 65 with acute or convalescent COVID-19. The sequencing input was peripheral blood. This chain uses TRBV4-3 with TRBJ2-7; 14 bases are a match to TRBD2. CDR3 protein: CASSQLKGTSGSVSYEQYF. CDR3 bases: TGCGCCAGCAGCCAATTAAAGGGGACTAGCGGGAGTGTCTCCTACGAGCAGTACTTC.